Shown below are 17 T cell receptor beta chains from a single sample sequenced in a study of early T cells in non-severe SARS-CoV-2 infection. TCRdb reanalysed the 5' RACE reads using MiXCR and keeps one entry per CDR3 protein. Of about 60,000 distinct CDR3 sequences detected, roughly 13% appear once; the ten largest clones hold 7.5% to 10%. Source material: whole blood. These receptors were obtained from an adult who was a healthcare worker with PCR-confirmed SARS-CoV-2 infection or an uninfected control (not recorded which).

This clonotype was observed at least ten times. The chain uses TRBV7-2 and TRBJ1-4; D perhaps matches TRBD1 (6 bases). The CDR3 spans 15 residues. CDR1 and CDR2 (germline): SGHTA, FQGNSA. Between the trimmed V and J ends, which lost 1 base and 8 bases, there was a span of 14 bases. CDR3 residues: CASSLVRGAGEKLFF. In DNA, the CDR3 is TGTGCCAGCAGCTTAGTCCGGGGGGCAGGGGAAAAACTGTTTTTT.

This clonotype was seen many times. The chain has TRBV5-4 and TRBJ1-1; 9 bases match TRBD1. The V segment lost 0 bases and the J segment 0 bases; nucleotides outside the gene matches: 0. Per germline, CDR1 SGHNT and CDR2 YYREEE (reference sequence). CDR3 length equals 15 residues. DNA for the CDR3: TGTGCCAGCAGCTTGGGGACAGGGGTGAACACTGAAGCTTTCTTT. This codes for CASSLGTGVNTEAFF.

There are many counts of this clonotype. The chain uses TRBV6-5 and TRBJ1-1; no clear D gene. The CDR3 contains 15 residues. Per the germline V gene, CDR1 is MNHEY and CDR2 is SVGAGI. Trimming removed 0 bases at V and 3 bases at J, with 11 bases between. CDR3: CASSYSGRGYTEAFF. CDR3 DNA sequence: TGTGCCAGCAGTTACTCAGGTAGAGGGTACACTGAAGCTTTCTTT.

V and J are TRBV20-1 and TRBJ1-3, with TRBD1 identical over 7 bases. Germline assignment: CDR1 DFQATT and CDR2 SNEGSKA (reference sequence). The CDR3 spans 14 residues. The J segment lost 2 bases and the V segment lost 5 bases, leaving 6 bases of the junction unmatched. The CDR3 nucleotides read TGCAGTGCTCCCGGACAGGACACTGGAAACACCATATATTTT. Protein product: CSAPGQDTGNTIYF.

The chain combines TRBV2 with TRBJ2-2; tentatively, D is TRBD2 (6 bases). Germline lookup yields CDR1 SNHLY and CDR2 FYNNEI. The CDR3 spans 14 residues. V was pared by 2 bases and J by 4 bases, with 8 bases between. CDR3 protein: CASSELGGTGELFF. CDR3 coding DNA: TGTGCCAGCAGTGAATTGGGAGGCACCGGGGAGCTGTTTTTT.

Many counts were recorded for this clonotype. The V and J genes are TRBV19 and TRBJ2-7, with TRBD1 identical over 7 bases. Losses at the gene ends were 5 bases for V and 0 bases for J; bases not matched to a gene: 4. Per the germline V gene, CDR1 is LNHDA and CDR2 is SQIVND (reference sequence). The length of the CDR3 is 14 residues. CDR3: CASSLRDSSYEQYF. CDR3 in DNA: TGTGCCAGTAGTCTCAGGGACAGCTCCTACGAGCAGTACTTC.

This clonotype was detected ten times or more. As DNA, the CDR3 is TGCAGTGCTCTCGGAGGGCCGGATACGCAGTATTTT. Residues: CSALGGPDTQYF. The chain has TRBV20-1 and TRBJ2-3, with D maybe TRBD2 (6 bases). Germline V gene data show CDR1 as DFQATT and CDR2 as SNEGSKA (reference sequence). The CDR3 contains 12 residues. The ends were cut back, 5 bases at V and 6 bases at J, with 12 bases in the middle.

This clonotype was counted at least ten times. The CDR3 DNA follows: TGTGCCAGCAGTTTATCAGGGGAGATGTATTCACCCCTCCACTTT. It translates to CASSLSGEMYSPLHF. This chain joins TRBV27 and TRBJ1-6, with D tentatively TRBD1 (5 bases). Germline V gene data show CDR1 as MNHEY and CDR2 as SMNVEV (reference sequence). The CDR3 is 15 amino acids. Between the trimmed V and J ends, which lost 0 bases and 8 bases, there was a span of 11 bases.

This CDR3 reads CASRLGIGGAEAFF. The CDR3 DNA is TGTGCCAGCAGATTGGGGATTGGGGGCGCTGAAGCTTTCTTT. The chain combines TRBV6-2 or TRBV6-3 with TRBJ1-1, with D possibly matching TRBD1 (6 bases). The germline CDR1 and CDR2 sequences are MNHEY and SVGEGT. CDR3 length: 14 amino acids. V was pared by 6 bases and J by 6 bases, with 17 bases between.

On this clonotype itself: One end of the junction is discordant with germline, which a read error may explain. The chain employs TRBV7-2 and TRBJ2-7; no clear D. The CDR3 is made up of 13 amino acids. Germline lookup yields CDR1 SGHTA and CDR2 FQGNSA. The chain's CDR3 is CVSSLGYYDEQYF. The CDR3 coding sequence is TGTGTCAGCAGCTTAGGGTACTACGACGAGCAGTACTTC.

This clonotype was seen a few times. The rearrangement joins TRBV5-4 to TRBJ2-1; the D gene is possibly TRBD2 (6 bases). The CDR3 loop spans 17 amino acids. Trimming removed 4 bases from V and 6 bases from J, with 23 bases in between. Germline V gives CDR1 SGHNT, CDR2 YYREEE (reference sequence). Here the CDR3 DNA reads TGTGCCAGCAGCATAGATCCCACCGGGAGCCCCTCCAATGAGCAGTTCTTC. Its protein is CASSIDPTGSPSNEQFF.

This clonotype turned up a few times. The chain uses TRBV2 and TRBJ1-1; D possibly corresponds to TRBD1 (6 bases). The V gene lost 5 bases and the J gene lost 0 bases, with 13 bases spanning the gap. From germline, CDR1 is SNHLY and CDR2 FYNNEI. The CDR3 is made up of 15 amino acids. CDR3 sequence: CASSQQGGVNTEAFF. The CDR3, as DNA: TGTGCCAGCAGTCAACAGGGAGGGGTGAACACTGAAGCTTTCTTT.

This clonotype came up a few times. V and J are TRBV20-1 and TRBJ2-3, with D maybe TRBD2 (7 bases). V was clipped by 4 bases and J by 4 bases, with 18 bases between them. The CDR3 is made up of 15 amino acids. Germline V gives CDR1 DFQATT, CDR2 SNEGSKA (reference sequence). In nucleotides, the CDR3 is TGCAGTGCTACGAGGGGGAGGGGAGGCCCAGATACGCAGTATTTT. It encodes CSATRGRGGPDTQYF.

This chain connects TRBV29-1 to TRBJ2-3; D unresolved. CDR1 is SQVTM and CDR2 is ANQGSEA in the germline V gene. The CDR3 covers 12 residues. Trimming removed 7 bases at V and 0 bases at J, with 8 bases between. CDR3 coding DNA: TGCAGCGCTCTCTTCAGCACAGATACGCAGTATTTT. This translates into CSALFSTDTQYF.

This clonotype was recorded at least ten times. The J gene is TRBJ2-7, the V gene TRBV13; tentative D call: TRBD1 (5 bases). V lost 5 bases to trimming and J lost 1 base, with 18 bases between them. CDR3 length: 16 residues. CDR1 is PRHDT and CDR2 is FYEKMQ in the germline V gene (reference sequence). This CDR3 is CASSHRTRRVSYEQYF. CDR3 bases: TGTGCCAGCAGCCACCGAACCCGCAGGGTTTCCTACGAGCAGTACTTC.

The chain joins TRBV21-1 to TRBJ1-1. TRBV21-1 is flagged as a pseudogene. The CDR3 consists of 16 residues. The CDR3 DNA sequence: TGTGCCAGCAGCAAAGAGGTGCGGGGTTTGGACACTGAAGCTTTCTTT. This translates into CASSKEVRGLDTEAFF.

This clonotype was counted a few times. The chain uses TRBV6-4 and TRBJ2-2; D may be TRBD2 (5 bases). Trimming removed 5 bases from V and 1 base from J, with 5 bases in between. CDR1 is MRHNA and CDR2 is SNTAGT in the germline V gene. This CDR3 is built from 13 residues. CDR3 DNA: TGTGCCAGCAGTAGCGGGAACACCGGGGAGCTGTTTTTT. As protein: CASSSGNTGELFF.